This paragraph reports one TCR beta chain. Antigen unknown. The data were obtained in a study of T cell responses to AZD1222 COVID-19 vaccine. V gave up 1 base and J gave up 2 bases, with 6 bases separating them. This CDR3 has 14 residues. Per the germline V gene, CDR1 is SGHVS and CDR2 is FQNEAQ. Study-wide results and caveats: Donors were mostly white British, more females; clonal diversity possibly underestimated. Vaccine-associated CD4 TCRs ranged over spike, dominating at 160-218 and 743-854. At baseline, seropositivity was found in only six AZD1222 recipients.

This table comes from immunoSEQ multiplex PCR, and its TCRdb copy is limited to in-frame clones, with some not included. The table records some 150,000 clones, approximately 78% of them present only once. This specimen consisted of peripheral blood, obtained on day 0 of MenACWY control vaccination. J is TRBJ1-3 and V is TRBV7-8; D uncertain. The clonotype comes from an adult in good health. The CDR3 DNA sequence: TGTGCCAGCAGCTTAGACGGGGCTGGAAACACCATATATTTT. This gives the protein CASSLDGAGNTIYF. Together with reference TRBV7-8 and TRBJ1-3, the CDR3 gives the full variable domain: GAGVSQSPRYKVAKRGQDVALRCDPISGHVSLFWYQQALGQGPEFLTYFQNEAQLDKSGLPSDRFFAERPEGSVSTLKIQRTQQEDSAVYLCASSLDGAGNTIYFGEGSWLTVV.